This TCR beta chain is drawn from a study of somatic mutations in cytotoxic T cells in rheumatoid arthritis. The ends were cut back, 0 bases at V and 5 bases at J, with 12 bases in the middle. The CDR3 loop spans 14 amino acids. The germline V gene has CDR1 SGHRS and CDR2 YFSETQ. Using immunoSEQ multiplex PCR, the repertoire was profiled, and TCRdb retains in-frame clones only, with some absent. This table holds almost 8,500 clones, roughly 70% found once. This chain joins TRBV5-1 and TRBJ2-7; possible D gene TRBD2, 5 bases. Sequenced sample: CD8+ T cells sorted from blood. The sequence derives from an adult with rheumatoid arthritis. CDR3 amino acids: CASSLGLAPHEQYF. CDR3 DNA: TGCGCCAGCAGCTTGGGGCTAGCCCCCCACGAGCAGTACTTC.